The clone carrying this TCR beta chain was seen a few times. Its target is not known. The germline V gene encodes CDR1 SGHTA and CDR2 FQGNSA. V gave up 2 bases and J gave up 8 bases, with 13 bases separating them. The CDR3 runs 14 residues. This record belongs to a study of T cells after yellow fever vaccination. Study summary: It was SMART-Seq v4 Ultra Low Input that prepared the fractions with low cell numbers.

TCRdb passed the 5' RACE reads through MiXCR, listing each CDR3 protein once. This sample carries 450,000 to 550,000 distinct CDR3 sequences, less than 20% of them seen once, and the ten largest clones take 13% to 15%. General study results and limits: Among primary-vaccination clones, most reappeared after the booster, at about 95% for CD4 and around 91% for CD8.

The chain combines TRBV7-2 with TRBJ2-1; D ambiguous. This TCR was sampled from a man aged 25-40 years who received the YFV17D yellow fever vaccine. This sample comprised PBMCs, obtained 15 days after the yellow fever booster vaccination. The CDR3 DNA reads TGTGCCAGCAGCTTATCACAGACGCGACATGAGCAGTTCTTC. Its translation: CASSLSQTRHEQFF.